The 11 T cell receptor beta chains listed next were all sequenced from one sample in a study of T cell responses to AZD1222 COVID-19 vaccine. Sequencing used immunoSEQ multiplex PCR; TCRdb keeps in-frame clones, though not all of them. The sample carries 130,000 or so clones, roughly 90% recorded once. Source: peripheral blood, taken 28 days after the second AZD1222 dose. The source is an adult who received the AZD1222 COVID-19 vaccine.

The J gene is TRBJ2-3, the V gene TRBV5-1; D call uncertain. CDR3 size: 14 residues. The V and J ends lost 0 bases and 0 bases respectively, with 5 bases between them. Germline CDR1 is SGHRS and CDR2 is YFSETQ. The CDR3: CASSLGTSTDTQYF. The CDR3 nucleotides read TGCGCCAGCAGCTTGGGAACCAGCACAGATACGCAGTATTTT.

V is TRBV27 and J is TRBJ1-2; 11 positions match TRBD1. Losses at the gene ends were 8 bases for V and 5 bases for J; bases not matched to a gene: 10. The CDR3 has 15 amino acids. Germline assignment: CDR1 MNHEY and CDR2 SMNVEV (reference sequence). CDR3 DNA sequence: TGTGCCAGCCGGGACAGGGGGAAGTCTTTGTATGGCTACACCTTC. Amino acids: CASRDRGKSLYGYTF.

The chain has TRBV9 and TRBJ2-5; no clear D. Trimming shortened V by 1 base and J by 2 bases, and 9 bases separated the two germline ends. In germline, CDR1 is SGDLS, CDR2 YYNGEE. This CDR3 spans 14 amino acids. The CDR3 region is CASSVMGTQETQYF. DNA of the CDR3: TGTGCCAGCAGCGTAATGGGCACACAAGAGACCCAGTACTTC.

This chain connects TRBV2 to TRBJ1-2; no clear D gene. This CDR3 contains 15 residues. Germline CDR1 reads SNHLY; CDR2 reads FYNNEI. V lost 0 bases and J 2 bases, leaving 10 bases between the germline ends. The CDR3 DNA follows: TGTGCCAGCAGTGAAGCGCCGACGGGCAACTATGGCTACACCTTC. This translates into CASSEAPTGNYGYTF.

The CDR3 DNA reads as TGTGCCAGCAGTTATCCTATAACCGGGACAGGGGAGAGAAACACCATATATTTT. It yields the protein CASSYPITGTGERNTIYF. This chain joins TRBV28 and TRBJ1-3; 10 positions match TRBD1. The CDR3 has 18 residues. Germline values: CDR1 MDHEN, CDR2 SYDVKM. V shed 4 bases and J 5 bases; nucleotides not matched to a gene: 14.

The chain has TRBV18 and TRBJ1-5, with 12 bases that match TRBD1. V was clipped by 3 bases and J by 6 bases; unmatched bases: 3. The germline CDR1 and CDR2 sequences are KGHSH and LQKENI. CDR3 length: 15 residues. In DNA, the CDR3 is TGTGCCAGCTCACCGGGACAGGGGGCCGTTCAGCCCCAGCATTTT. Translating gives CASSPGQGAVQPQHF.

The chain joins TRBV24-1 to TRBJ2-2, with 14 bases that match TRBD2. CDR3 length: 18 residues. J lost 4 bases, V lost 2 bases, and 5 bases had no gene match. From germline, CDR1 is KGHDR and CDR2 SFDVKD. Written as DNA, the CDR3 is TGTGCCACCAGTGATTGGGGGACTAGCGGGAGAAGCACCGGGGAGCTGTTTTTT. It translates to CATSDWGTSGRSTGELFF.

The chain combines TRBV5-1 with TRBJ1-2; the D is unclear. V was pared by 0 bases and J by 1 base, with 10 bases between. Germline V gene lookup returns CDR1 SGHRS and CDR2 YFSETQ. This CDR3 contains 15 residues. In nucleotides, the CDR3 is TGCGCCAGCAGCTTGGCCTCCGGATATAACTATGGCTACACCTTC. Protein: CASSLASGYNYGYTF.

V gene TRBV5-6 combines with J gene TRBJ1-4; perhaps TRBD1 as D (5 bases). V gave up 6 bases and J gave up 4 bases, with 13 bases separating them. Germline loops: CDR1 SGHDT, CDR2 YYEEEE. This CDR3 comprises 14 residues. CDR3 bases: TGTGCCAGCACCCTGGGGGGGGTTAATGAAAAACTGTTTTTT. It codes for CASTLGGVNEKLFF.

J is TRBJ1-1 and V is TRBV5-1; TRBD1 is a possible D gene (5 bases). V was shortened by 4 bases and J by 2 bases, with 12 bases between the two germline ends. The CDR3 length is 14 residues. CDR1 SGHRS and CDR2 YFSETQ come from the germline V gene. The CDR3 DNA reads TGCGCCAGCAGCCCCGGCGGGACTAACACTGAAGCTTTCTTT. It encodes CASSPGGTNTEAFF.

J is TRBJ2-7 and V is TRBV27; 7 positions agree with TRBD2. V was pared by 2 bases and J by 7 bases, with 8 bases of the junction left unmatched. CDR1 is MNHEY, CDR2 SMNVEV, per germline (reference sequence). This CDR3 is built from 14 residues. This CDR3 reads CASSLGGSVREQYF. For the CDR3, the DNA is TGTGCCAGCAGTTTAGGCGGGAGCGTTCGAGAGCAGTACTTC.